Shown below are 29 T cell receptor beta chains from a single sample sequenced in a study of shared clonotypes between healthy human individuals. Only in-frame clones appear in the TCRdb table, and some are missing; sequencing was by immunoSEQ multiplex PCR. The repertoire includes roughly 1,600,000 clones, approximately 98.5% of them detected once, and 0.36% sits in the top ten. The source material was naive CD4+ T cells sorted from blood. Subset described: CD45RA+ positively selected. Receptors originate from a man aged 25-45 years in good health.

V usage is TRBV5-6 and J usage is TRBJ2-5, with D perhaps TRBD2 (6 bases). Germline assignment: CDR1 SGHDT and CDR2 YYEEEE. The CDR3 sequence is 15 residues long. Trimming removed 1 base at V and 1 base at J, with 11 bases between. CDR3 sequence: CASSLISGFQETQYF. Written as DNA, the CDR3 is TGTGCCAGCAGCTTGATTAGCGGTTTCCAAGAGACCCAGTACTTC.

V is TRBV7-9 and J is TRBJ2-3, with 7 bases fitting TRBD2. Germline assignment: CDR1 SEHNR and CDR2 FQNEAQ (reference sequence). The CDR3 has 14 residues. V trimming: 11 bases; J trimming: 0 bases; junction bases outside the gene matches: 8. The chain's CDR3 is CALGREDSTDTQYF. CDR3 coding DNA: TGTGCCTTGGGGAGGGAGGATAGCACAGATACGCAGTATTTT. Using reference TRBV7-9 and TRBJ2-3 for the parts outside the CDR3, the full variable domain is DTGVSQNPRHKITKRGQNVTFRCDPISEHNRLYWYRQTLGQGPEFLTYFQNEAQLEKSRLLSDRFSAERPKGSFSTLEIQRTEQGDSAMYLCALGREDSTDTQYFGPGTRLTVL.

The rearrangement joins TRBV6-5 to TRBJ2-1; 8 nucleotides match TRBD1. V was clipped by 2 bases and J by 8 bases; unmatched bases: 11. The germline gives CDR1 MNHEY, CDR2 SVGAGI. This CDR3 region has 16 residues. The CDR3: CASSYGVGTGQDEQFF. The CDR3 region has the DNA TGTGCCAGCAGTTACGGCGTCGGGACAGGCCAGGATGAGCAGTTCTTC.

About this clone itself: Different DNA sequences within this sample yield the same CDR3. The chain employs TRBV5-1 and TRBJ2-1; D may be TRBD1 (6 bases). Germline assignment: CDR1 SGHRS and CDR2 YFSETQ. CDR3 length equals 14 residues. V was clipped by 4 bases and J by 4 bases, with 12 bases between them. The chain's CDR3 is CASSLDRSYNEQFF. CDR3 bases: TGCGCCAGCAGCCTGGACAGATCTTACAATGAGCAGTTCTTC.

The chain links TRBV27 to TRBJ2-1, with TRBD2 matching 8 bases. Germline trimming cut 6 bases from V and 4 bases from J; bases unmatched to any gene: 14. The CDR3 extends over 17 amino acids. The germline V gene has CDR1 MNHEY and CDR2 SMNVEV (reference sequence). The CDR3 spells CASSLKGWTSSYNEQFF. CDR3 in DNA: TGTGCCAGCAGCCTCAAGGGGTGGACTAGCAGTTACAATGAGCAGTTCTTC.

The chain links TRBV14 to TRBJ2-7; maybe TRBD1 (6 bases). CDR1 SGHDN and CDR2 FVKESK come from the germline V gene. The germline V and J ends were trimmed by 4 bases and 2 bases, with 15 bases remaining between them. This CDR3 spans 15 amino acids. CDR3 residues: CASSPADRLTYEQYF. The CDR3 bases are TGTGCCAGCAGCCCCGCCGACAGGCTAACCTACGAGCAGTACTTC.

The CDR3 coding sequence is TGTGCCAGCAGCCGGGAGACAGAGATAAACATTCAGTACTTC. Translated, it gives CASSRETEINIQYF. The chain carries TRBV5-4 and TRBJ2-4; D may be TRBD2 (6 bases). Trimming cost V 4 bases and J 6 bases, with 14 bases left between them. The CDR3 extends over 14 amino acids. The germline CDR1 and CDR2 sequences are SGHNT and YYREEE (reference sequence).

A word on this clone: This CDR3 is also generated by other DNA sequences in the sample. The chain is built from TRBV18 and TRBJ1-2, with 8 bases lining up with TRBD1. The V segment lost 3 bases and the J segment 8 bases; nucleotides outside the gene matches: 5. The CDR3 consists of 13 residues. Germline CDR1 and CDR2: KGHSH and LQKENI. Here the CDR3 DNA reads TGTGCCAGCTCACCGACAGGGGAAGACGGCTACACCTTC. The encoded protein is CASSPTGEDGYTF.

Comment on this clone: The sample holds other DNA sequences that translate to the same CDR3. The chain combines TRBV28 with TRBJ2-6, with D unclear. Between the trimmed V and J ends, which lost 6 bases and 2 bases, there was a span of 5 bases. This CDR3 comprises 13 residues. Per the germline V gene, CDR1 is MDHEN and CDR2 is SYDVKM. The CDR3 coding sequence is TGTGCCAGCAGAATTACTGGGGCCAACGTCCTGACTTTC. It translates to CASRITGANVLTF.

This rearrangement joins TRBV11-2 to TRBJ2-5; D unresolved. The CDR3 length is 16 residues. Germline loops: CDR1 SGHAT, CDR2 FQNNGV. The V and J ends lost 2 bases and 6 bases respectively, with 19 bases between them. The CDR3, as DNA: TGTGCCAGCAGCTTACGCCTGACGAGTGAGCCACAGACCCAGTACTTC. Protein: CASSLRLTSEPQTQYF.

The chain links TRBV9 to TRBJ2-7; 10 bases fit TRBD1. Trimming at V came to 0 bases and at J to 4 bases, leaving 7 bases not matched to a gene. The CDR3 extends over 16 amino acids. Germline V gene data show CDR1 as SGDLS and CDR2 as YYNGEE. CDR3 sequence: CASSVAAGTGVYEQYF. CDR3 bases: TGTGCCAGCAGCGTAGCCGCCGGGACAGGGGTATACGAGCAGTACTTC.

This chain uses TRBV7-8 with TRBJ2-7; 9 nucleotides match TRBD2. Germline CDR1 reads SGHVS; CDR2 reads FQNEAQ. With V trimmed by 7 bases and J by 7 bases, 11 bases remained unmatched. This CDR3 is built from 14 residues. This CDR3 reads CASTWREGPGEQYF. DNA of the CDR3: TGTGCCAGCACTTGGCGGGAGGGCCCCGGGGAGCAGTACTTC.

This clone is a singleton in its sample. CDR3 protein: CASSQVDSGTQYF. In DNA, the CDR3 is TGTGCCAGCAGCCAAGTTGACAGCGGGACCCAGTACTTC. J is TRBJ2-5 and V is TRBV14; D assignment may be TRBD1 or TRBD2 (5 bases each). The CDR3 spans 13 residues. Trimming removed 1 base at V and 7 bases at J, with 10 bases between. Germline V gives CDR1 SGHDN, CDR2 FVKESK. The whole variable domain, filled in from reference TRBV14 and TRBJ2-5, reads EAGVTQFPSHSVIEKGQTVTLRCDPISGHDNLYWYRRVMGKEIKFLLHFVKESKQDESGMPNNRFLAERTGGTYSTLKVQPAELEDSGVYFCASSQVDSGTQYFGPGTRLLVL.

The chain carries TRBV4-2 and TRBJ2-7; 12 nucleotides align to TRBD2. The ends lost 1 base at V and 2 bases at J; junction bases unmatched: 6. There are 17 residues in the CDR3. CDR1 LGHNA and CDR2 YNFKEQ come from the germline V gene. The CDR3, as DNA: TGTGCCAGCAGCCAAGGACTAGCGGGAGTCTTGCCCTACGAGCAGTACTTC. Protein product: CASSQGLAGVLPYEQYF.

The V gene is TRBV7-2, the J gene TRBJ1-1; 7 bases agree with TRBD1. There are 14 residues in the CDR3. The J segment lost 5 bases and the V segment lost 1 base, leaving 4 bases of the junction unmatched. In germline, CDR1 is SGHTA, CDR2 FQGNSA. CDR3 in amino acids: CASSLDRGVTEAFF. The CDR3 region has the DNA TGTGCCAGCAGCTTAGACAGGGGTGTAACTGAAGCTTTCTTT.

The chain carries TRBV5-6 and TRBJ1-3; no clear D. This CDR3 has 13 residues. Per the germline V gene, CDR1 is SGHDT and CDR2 is YYEEEE. Trimming removed 1 base at V and 4 bases at J, with 6 bases between. The CDR3, as DNA: TGTGCCAGCAGCTTGACCCCAGGAAACACCATATATTTT. The encoded protein is CASSLTPGNTIYF.

The chain links TRBV29-1 to TRBJ2-2; TRBD2 might be the D (6 bases). This CDR3 is 14 amino acids long. V lost 7 bases and J 2 bases, leaving 14 bases between the germline ends. Looked up from germline, CDR1 is SQVTM and CDR2 is ANQGSEA. CDR3 coding DNA: TGCAGCGCTTCTAGCGCGCTAAACACCGGGGAGCTGTTTTTT. Its protein product is CSASSALNTGELFF.

This sequence joins TRBV29-1 and TRBJ1-2; TRBD1 agrees at 7 bases. This CDR3 region has 16 residues. The germline V gene encodes CDR1 SQVTM and CDR2 ANQGSEA. V dropped 5 bases and J dropped 2; count of bases not matched to a gene: 14. In DNA form, the CDR3 reads TGCAGCGTTCGCGCTCGAGGGGGACAGCCGAACTATGGCTACACCTTC. The encoded protein is CSVRARGGQPNYGYTF.

The chain has TRBV5-4 and TRBJ2-7; 10 nucleotides line up with TRBD2. The germline gives CDR1 SGHNT, CDR2 YYREEE (reference sequence). Trimming cost V 4 bases and J 0 bases; bases outside gene matches: 7. This CDR3 is 16 amino acids long. The CDR3 spells CASSLYGLADSYEQYF. CDR3 bases: TGTGCCAGCAGCCTCTACGGACTAGCGGACTCCTACGAGCAGTACTTC.

In the case of this clone: Distinct nucleotide sequences in the sample also encode this CDR3. V usage is TRBV7-9 and J usage is TRBJ1-1, with 8 bases that match TRBD1. The CDR3 spans 13 residues. Looked up from germline, CDR1 is SEHNR and CDR2 is FQNEAQ (reference sequence). Trimming removed 5 bases from V and 5 bases from J; junction bases left unmatched: 4. The CDR3 sequence is CASSQQGGTEAFF. CDR3 bases: TGTGCCAGCAGCCAACAGGGGGGGACTGAAGCTTTCTTT.

The genes are TRBV10-3 and TRBJ2-3; D is ambiguous. The V gene lost 5 bases and the J gene lost 1 base, with 7 bases spanning the gap. This CDR3 has 13 amino acids. CDR1 is ENHRY and CDR2 is SYGVKD in the germline V gene. The CDR3 region is CAISTSGTDTQYF. Here the CDR3 DNA reads TGTGCCATCAGTACGAGCGGCACAGATACGCAGTATTTT.

The chain couples TRBV5-1 to TRBJ2-1, with 9 bases that match TRBD1. CDR3 length equals 16 residues. CDR1 and CDR2 (germline): SGHRS, YFSETQ. J lost 6 bases, V lost 4 bases, and 11 bases had no gene match. The chain's CDR3 is CASSVTRDRVANEQFF. CDR3 nucleotides: TGCGCCAGCAGCGTAACTCGGGACAGGGTGGCCAATGAGCAGTTCTTC.

The J gene is TRBJ2-1, the V gene TRBV6-4, with D perhaps TRBD2 (7 bases). Trimming removed 0 bases from V and 7 bases from J, with 16 bases in between. This CDR3 spans 16 amino acids. The germline gives CDR1 MRHNA, CDR2 SNTAGT. The CDR3, as DNA: TGTGCCAGCAGTGACTCAGGGGGAGGGCCCCGAAATGAGCAGTTCTTC. Translating it yields CASSDSGGGPRNEQFF.

This chain joins TRBV7-2 and TRBJ2-7, with 10 bases lining up with TRBD1. Trimming took 5 bases from V and 0 from J; bases not matched to a gene: 7. This CDR3 region has 16 residues. Germline-derived CDR1 and CDR2 are SGHTA and FQGNSA. The CDR3 bases are TGTGCCAGCAGCAGGAGGACAGGGGGAAGCTCCTACGAGCAGTACTTC. Translating gives CASSRRTGGSSYEQYF.

The V and J genes are TRBV5-1 and TRBJ2-7; 8 positions agree with TRBD1. Germline trimming cut 3 bases from V and 4 bases from J; bases unmatched to any gene: 12. The CDR3 is 16 amino acids. Per the germline V gene, CDR1 is SGHRS and CDR2 is YFSETQ. CDR3 residues: CASSSKAGTGGYEQYF. The CDR3 coding sequence is TGCGCCAGCAGCTCAAAGGCCGGGACAGGAGGATACGAGCAGTACTTC.

The CDR3 sequence: CASSQSGWNQPQHF. In DNA, the CDR3 is TGTGCCAGCAGCCAATCGGGGTGGAATCAGCCCCAGCATTTT. The chain recombines TRBV14 with TRBJ1-5; D gene ambiguous. The CDR3 totals 14 residues. Germline assignment: CDR1 SGHDN and CDR2 FVKESK. Deletions cut 2 bases from V and 4 bases from J, with 9 bases between.

The chain is built from TRBV6-6 and TRBJ2-7; weak D call: TRBD2 (5 bases). The germline V gene encodes CDR1 MNHNY and CDR2 SVGAGI (reference sequence). The CDR3 is 16 residues long. V lost 1 base and J lost 2, with 15 bases in between. For the CDR3, the DNA is TGTGCCAGCAGTTACTTTGGGAGCCTGCCGACCTACGAGCAGTACTTC. It codes for CASSYFGSLPTYEQYF.

The V and J genes are TRBV5-1 and TRBJ1-5, with D perhaps TRBD1 (6 bases). The V and J ends lost 5 bases and 4 bases respectively, with 13 bases between them. CDR3 length: 14 amino acids. Germline values: CDR1 SGHRS, CDR2 YFSETQ. CDR3 nucleotides: TGCGCCAGCAGTTCCGGACAGAATAATCAGCCCCAGCATTTT. This codes for CASSSGQNNQPQHF.

The chain links TRBV9 to TRBJ2-1; 10 nucleotides agree with TRBD1. The V segment lost 1 base and the J segment 5 bases; nucleotides outside the gene matches: 6. The CDR3 extends over 16 amino acids. The germline V gene has CDR1 SGDLS and CDR2 YYNGEE. The CDR3 nucleotides are TGTGCCAGCAGCGTACCAAGGACAGGGGGAAACAATGAGCAGTTCTTC. Protein product: CASSVPRTGGNNEQFF. The full variable domain, in which reference TRBV9 and TRBJ2-1 provide the parts outside the CDR3, is DSGVTQTPKHLITATGQRVTLRCSPRSGDLSVYWYQQSLDQGLQFLIQYYNGEERAKGNILERFSAQQFPDLHSELNLSSLELGDSALYFCASSVPRTGGNNEQFFGPGTRLTVL.